This T cell receptor beta chain appears in the sequencing data of a study of cytomegalovirus exposure and HLA in healthy donors. Study as a whole: There were fewer than 500 genotyped donors. Of these, roughly 80% fell in the genetic ancestry cluster associated with self-reported Caucasian donors.

60 Vbeta and 13 Jbeta primers were used in PCR. Clones were sequenced by immunoSEQ multiplex PCR, and TCRdb holds only the in-frame ones, with some missing. The table has 150,000 or so clones, about 65% seen once. With 5 bases removed from V and 2 bases from J, the gap between germline ends came to 21 bases. Germline V gives CDR1 SGHAT, CDR2 FQNNGV. The CDR3 totals 17 residues. The table lists this clone with a few counts. The chain has TRBV11-2 and TRBJ2-5; D may be TRBD1 (6 bases). The sequence was collected from a middle-aged man in good health and CMV-seropositive. The specimen was PBMCs. The CDR3 sequence: CASSPQQGKGFQETQYF. The CDR3 region has the DNA TGTGCCAGCAGCCCGCAACAGGGAAAGGGGTTTCAAGAGACCCAGTACTTC.